This T cell receptor (beta chain) was sequenced during a study of cytomegalovirus exposure and HLA in healthy donors. Study-level results: There were 150 to 200 TCR beta chains listed as cytomegalovirus-associated. CMV serostatus stood as the only immune exposure information on hand. Highly shared variants forming one cluster were likely a sequencing artifact.

Donors showed nominal health when sampled, although they likely had unrecorded immune exposures. Concerning this clone itself: Its antigen remains unknown.

It was with 60 Vbeta and 13 Jbeta primers that the PCR ran. Profiling relied on immunoSEQ multiplex PCR, and the TCRdb table lists in-frame clones only, not all of them. The table has some 100,000 clones, around three quarters seen once. V gave up 6 bases and J gave up 3 bases; unmatched junction bases: 6. Per the germline V gene, CDR1 is LGHNT and CDR2 is FRNRAP. The CDR3 extends over 14 amino acids. The sequence was obtained from a woman in her 50s in good health and CMV-seropositive. Material: PBMCs. The chain links TRBV12-5 to TRBJ2-3, with 7 bases matching TRBD1. DNA for the CDR3: TGTGCTAGTGGGACAGGGAGACGGACAGATACGCAGTATTTT. Translation: CASGTGRRTDTQYF.